Given below is one T cell receptor beta chain in context. In this sample, this clonotype turned up many times. The specificity of this receptor is unknown. Base qualities are not at hand, and no much larger clone is one base apart. The library was generated by RT-PCR. TCRdb lists the instrument as Illumina HiSeq 2500. TCRdb's own reprocessing of the public reads used fastp at Q25 and MiXCR and kept productive beta chains. Every entry covers one CDR3 protein and lists the most common genes and DNA from its rows. The sample yields 600,000 to 850,000 distinct CDR3 sequences; around 15% were counted once. Approximately 7.6% of the sample goes to the ten largest clones. The data originate from a study of response to subunit inactivated influenza vaccine (dated by TCRdb to the late 2010s). Notes on the research overall: The study used deep quantitative T cell receptor repertoire profiling to track responses to a trivalent subunit inactivated influenza vaccine.

The cysteine opens and the phenylalanine closes a CDR3 of 15 amino acids. Only the CDR3 part of the read is kept: 45 bases, read in frame from the first base. The germline V gene (reference sequence) gives CDR1 as DFQATT and CDR2 as SNEGSKA. The V end gives up 3 bases and the J end 0 bases, leaving 2 bases in the junction not matched to a gene. General findings and caveats noted by the study authors: The authors proposed that each seasonal influenza vaccination may bring in only a limited number of new T cells.

The V gene is TRBV20-1 and the J gene is TRBJ2-6; TRBD2 aligns with 7 central bases. The specimen was PBMCs from blood, collected approximately 15 days before vaccination. This clonotype was sampled from a man aged 50 to 59 who received an inactivated influenza vaccine. Donor details come from another sample of the same person, matched by shared clones. The sequence in DNA is TGCAGTGCTAGCGGGGGGTCCTCTGGGGCCAACGTCCTGACTTTC. It specifies CSASGGSSGANVLTF.